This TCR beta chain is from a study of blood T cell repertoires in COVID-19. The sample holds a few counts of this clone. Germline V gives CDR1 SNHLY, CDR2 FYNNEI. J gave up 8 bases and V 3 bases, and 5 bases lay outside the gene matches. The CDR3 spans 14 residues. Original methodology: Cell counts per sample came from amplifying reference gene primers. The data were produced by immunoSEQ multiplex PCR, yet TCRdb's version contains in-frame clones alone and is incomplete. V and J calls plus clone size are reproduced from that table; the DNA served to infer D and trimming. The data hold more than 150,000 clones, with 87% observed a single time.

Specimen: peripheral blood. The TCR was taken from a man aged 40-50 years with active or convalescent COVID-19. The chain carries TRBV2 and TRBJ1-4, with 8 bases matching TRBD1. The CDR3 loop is CASSDLSGGEKLFF. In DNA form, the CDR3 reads TGTGCCAGCAGTGATTTGTCAGGGGGCGAAAAACTGTTTTTT.